Below are 3 T cell receptor beta chains sequenced from a single sample in a study of OX40 agonist ivuxolimab in advanced cancers. This table comes from immunoSEQ multiplex PCR, and its TCRdb copy is limited to in-frame clones, with some not included. This sample has some 70,000 clones; 75% to 85% occur once, and the top ten carry about 8.2%. The source material was CD4+ or CD8+ T cells sorted from blood, sampled in a trial of the OX40 agonist ivuxolimab. These receptors all stem from an adult with an advanced solid tumor such as melanoma, head and neck, liver or kidney cancer.

V gene TRBV7-9 combines with J gene TRBJ1-1; a possible D gene is TRBD1 (6 bases). Per germline, CDR1 SEHNR and CDR2 FQNEAQ (reference sequence). The CDR3 has 13 residues. Trimming pared 6 bases from V and 4 bases from J, leaving 12 bases between. CDR3 region: CASSYGQFTEAFF. As DNA, the CDR3 is TGTGCCAGCAGTTACGGACAGTTCACTGAAGCTTTCTTT.

The rearrangement uses TRBV5-6 and TRBJ2-3; the D gene is possibly TRBD1 (6 bases). Looked up from germline, CDR1 is SGHDT and CDR2 is YYEEEE. The germline V and J ends were trimmed by 0 bases and 3 bases, with 8 bases remaining between them. This CDR3 has 14 residues. As DNA, the CDR3 is TGTGCCAGCAGCTTGGTCCAGGGGACAGATACGCAGTATTTT. This encodes CASSLVQGTDTQYF.

The rearrangement uses TRBV4-1 and TRBJ1-1; D is ambiguous. V was cut by 1 base and J by 3 bases, with 3 bases left in between. CDR3 size: 12 residues. Germline V lookup: CDR1 MGHRA, CDR2 YSYEKL. CDR3 bases: TGCGCCAGCAGCCAAGGGGACACTGAAGCTTTCTTT. This gives the protein CASSQGDTEAFF.